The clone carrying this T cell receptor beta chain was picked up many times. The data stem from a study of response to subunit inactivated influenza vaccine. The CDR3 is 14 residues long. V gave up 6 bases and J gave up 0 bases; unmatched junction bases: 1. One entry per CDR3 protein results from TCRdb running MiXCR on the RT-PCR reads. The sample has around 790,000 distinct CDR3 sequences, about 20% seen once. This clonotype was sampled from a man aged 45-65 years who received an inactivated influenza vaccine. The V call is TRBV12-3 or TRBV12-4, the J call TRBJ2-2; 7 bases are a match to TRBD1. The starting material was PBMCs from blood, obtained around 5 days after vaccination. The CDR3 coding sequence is TGTGCCAGCAGAGGGGGCGCGAACACCGGGGAGCTGTTTTTT. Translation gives CASRGGANTGELFF.